This record covers a single TCR beta chain. V lost 2 bases, J lost 4 bases, and 8 bases lay in between. The V gene's germline CDR1 is MNHEY and CDR2 SMNVEV (reference sequence). CDR3 length: 13 residues. This entry belongs to a study of T cell responses to AZD1222 COVID-19 vaccine. Clones were read by immunoSEQ multiplex PCR, and TCRdb kept only the in-frame ones, dropping some. There are about 94,000 clones in the sample; approximately 88% occur only once, and about 12% lies in the top ten. V usage is TRBV27 and J usage is TRBJ1-1; D perhaps matches TRBD1 (6 bases). This clonotype originated in an adult who received the AZD1222 COVID-19 vaccine. Sequencing used peripheral blood, obtained 28 days after the second AZD1222 dose. This chain's CDR3 is CASSLRGFTEAFF. As DNA, the CDR3 is TGTGCCAGCAGTTTAAGGGGGTTCACTGAAGCTTTCTTT.